Sequencing of this T cell receptor (beta chain) was carried out in a study of Ad26.COV2.S vaccination and SARS-CoV-2 variants. Using immunoSEQ multiplex PCR, the repertoire was profiled, and TCRdb retains in-frame clones only, with some absent. In the table there are a few hundred thousand clones, 92% of which are singletons. Germline V gene sequence: CDR1 LNHDA, CDR2 SQIVND (reference sequence). Trimming left V 3 bases short and J 1 base short, with 10 bases between. The CDR3 is made up of 15 amino acids. Treatment described: roughly 19 received Ad26.COV2.S at low or high dose, single or two shots; about 5 received placebo; per-sample allocation not given. Day 63 after the first vaccine or placebo injection was the time point for sampling.

The V call is TRBV19, the J call TRBJ1-5; D call uncertain. This specimen was peripheral blood, taken in a trial of Ad26.COV2.S vaccine versus placebo. This receptor was obtained from a person aged 18-65 years who received the Ad26.COV2.S COVID-19 vaccine or a placebo. The CDR3 nucleotides are TGTGCCAGTAGTATGTCAGACCTAAGCAATCAGCCCCAGCATTTT. Its protein is CASSMSDLSNQPQHF.